These 8 T cell receptor beta chains were all obtained from the same sample, sequenced in a study of blood T cells in healthy people across ages. Next came a second PCR, run for roughly 6 to 11 cycles, which used a sample-barcoded 5' primer along with a J-beta primer mix. In TCRdb, the 5' RACE reads were re-called with MiXCR into one record per CDR3 protein. The sample includes 800,000 to 900,000 distinct CDR3 sequences, 62% of them seen just once. What was sequenced was blood. Receptors were obtained from a young man in good health.

Notes on this clonotype: A junction boundary mismatches the germline segment, possibly from a read error. The gene calls are TRBV28 and TRBJ1-5; TRBD1 is a possible D gene (6 bases). CDR3 size: 16 residues. The germline gives CDR1 MDHEN, CDR2 SYDVKM. CDR3 amino acids: CTSSQARQAGRQPQHF. CDR3 bases: TGTACCAGCAGCCAGGCCAGACAGGCTGGAAGACAGCCCCAGCATTTT.

The rearrangement joins TRBV4-1 to TRBJ1-2, with a weak D call TRBD1 (5 bases). The CDR3 has 14 residues. Germline loops: CDR1 MGHRA, CDR2 YSYEKL. The V gene lost 0 bases and the J gene lost 8 bases, with 13 bases spanning the gap. CDR3 loop: CASSQEKGVGGYTF. CDR3 in DNA: TGCGCCAGCAGCCAAGAGAAAGGGGTAGGAGGCTACACCTTC.

V usage is TRBV12-3 or TRBV12-4 and J usage is TRBJ2-7, with D maybe TRBD1 (5 bases). This CDR3 has 12 amino acids. V lost 4 bases to trimming and J lost 5 bases, with 9 bases between them. This CDR3 is CASSSGLDEQYF. CDR3 coding DNA: TGTGCCAGCAGTTCAGGGCTCGACGAGCAGTACTTC.

V gene TRBV7-9 combines with J gene TRBJ2-7; 7 bases are shared with TRBD1. The V gene end was trimmed by 5 bases and the J gene end by 0 bases; junction bases not matched to a gene: 10. The CDR3 length is 16 residues. Per the germline V gene, CDR1 is SEHNR and CDR2 is FQNEAQ (reference sequence). The CDR3 DNA follows: TGTGCCAGCAGCGTTTTTTCAGGGGGTAGCTCCTACGAGCAGTACTTC. Amino acid sequence: CASSVFSGGSSYEQYF.

The chain has TRBV7-9 and TRBJ2-5; 10 bases fit TRBD2. Germline loops: CDR1 SEHNR, CDR2 FQNEAQ (reference sequence). Losses at the gene ends were 2 bases for V and 1 base for J; bases not matched to a gene: 7. This CDR3 spans 17 amino acids. CDR3 sequence: CASSLTASGGFQETQYF. The DNA for the CDR3 is TGTGCCAGCAGCTTAACTGCTAGCGGGGGTTTCCAAGAGACCCAGTACTTC.

This clonotype has just a few counts. The chain joins TRBV5-5 to TRBJ2-2; 8 bases are shared with TRBD1. V dropped 0 bases and J dropped 5; count of bases not matched to a gene: 12. The CDR3 has 18 residues. The germline gives CDR1 SGHKS, CDR2 YYEKEE (reference sequence). The CDR3 here is CASSLGPSGTGDTGELFF. Written as DNA, the CDR3 is TGTGCCAGCAGCTTGGGCCCGTCCGGGACAGGCGATACCGGGGAGCTGTTTTTT.

This clonotype was counted only a few times. V and J are TRBV29-1 and TRBJ2-5, with D hard to call. The V gene lost 5 bases and the J gene lost 2 bases, with 9 bases spanning the gap. CDR3 size: 12 residues. Germline lookup yields CDR1 SQVTM and CDR2 ANQGSEA. CDR3 coding DNA: TGCAGCGTTCGGCTACAACAAGAGACCCAGTACTTC. Amino acid sequence: CSVRLQQETQYF. The full variable domain, its missing parts supplied by reference TRBV29-1 and TRBJ2-5, is SAVISQKPSRDICQRGTSLTIQCQVDSQVTMMFWYRQQPGQSLTLIATANQGSEATYESGFVIDKFPISRPNLTFSTLTVSNMSPEDSSIYLCSVRLQQETQYFGPGTRLLVL.

This clonotype was detected a few times. The chain carries TRBV7-2 and TRBJ2-3; a weak D match, TRBD1 (6 bases). The V gene's germline CDR1 is SGHTA and CDR2 FQGNSA. Trimming stripped 1 base from V and 5 bases from J, with 16 bases between. The CDR3 is 16 amino acids. The CDR3 nucleotides are TGTGCCAGCAGCTTAGTTGTGGGGCTAGGGGGAGATACGCAGTATTTT. This translates into CASSLVVGLGGDTQYF.